This T cell receptor (beta chain) was found in a study of response to subunit inactivated influenza vaccine. V trimming: 5 bases; J trimming: 4 bases; junction bases outside the gene matches: 16. This CDR3 is 17 amino acids long. The germline gives CDR1 MDHEN, CDR2 SYDVKM. TCRdb itself ran the RT-PCR reads through MiXCR, one entry per CDR3 protein. Counted here are under 850,000 distinct CDR3 sequences, around 18% occurring once; the ten biggest clones make up roughly 11%. The V and J genes are TRBV28 and TRBJ2-5; TRBD1 aligns across 7 bases. Sequenced material: PBMCs from blood, taken approximately 5 days after vaccination. This sequence was found in a man in his fifties or sixties who received an inactivated influenza vaccine. The CDR3 region is CASSPPATGFFIETQYF. CDR3 DNA: TGTGCCAGCAGTCCCCCCGCGACAGGGTTTTTTATAGAGACCCAGTACTTC.